This passage covers 28 T cell receptor beta chains from one sample sequenced in a study of cytomegalovirus exposure and HLA in healthy donors. In the PCR, 60 Vbeta and 13 Jbeta primers were used. Sequencing was performed with immunoSEQ multiplex PCR; in TCRdb, only in-frame clones are kept and a portion is missing. Of approximately 130,000 clones detected, 83% appear once; the ten largest clones hold 1% to 1.5%. The source material was PBMCs. The receptors here all came from a girl aged 2 to 9 in good health and CMV-seronegative.

This chain joins TRBV2 and TRBJ2-2; possible D gene TRBD2, 5 bases. The CDR3 consists of 14 residues. The V gene lost 4 bases and the J gene lost 4 bases, with 10 bases spanning the gap. Germline values: CDR1 SNHLY, CDR2 FYNNEI. CDR3 coding DNA: TGTGCCAGCAGTGTTCGAGGGAGCACCGGGGAGCTGTTTTTT. Translating gives CASSVRGSTGELFF.

The rearrangement links TRBV4-2 to TRBJ2-5, with TRBD2 matching over 9 bases. The germline CDR1 and CDR2 sequences are LGHNA and YNFKEQ. CDR3 length: 16 residues. Trimming removed 0 bases from V and 3 bases from J; junction bases left unmatched: 5. CDR3 sequence reads: CASSQDIWTSEETQYF. Here the CDR3 DNA reads TGTGCCAGCAGCCAAGATATTTGGACTAGCGAAGAGACCCAGTACTTC.

The chain has TRBV7-3 and TRBJ2-3; 10 bases are a match to TRBD2. The CDR3 loop spans 14 amino acids. Germline V gene lookup returns CDR1 SGHTA and CDR2 FQGTGA. Losses at the gene ends were 7 bases for V and 6 bases for J; bases not matched to a gene: 7. The CDR3 is CASKQREGSDTQYF. CDR3 nucleotides: TGTGCCAGCAAACAGCGGGAGGGGTCCGATACGCAGTATTTT.

The genes are TRBV2 and TRBJ1-3; a weak D match, TRBD1 (6 bases). CDR1 SNHLY and CDR2 FYNNEI come from the germline V gene. This CDR3 contains 20 residues. V was shortened by 4 bases and J by 0 bases, with 25 bases between the two germline ends. The CDR3 here is CASSGGRKRSGVPSGNTIYF. For the CDR3, the DNA is TGTGCCAGCAGTGGGGGGCGGAAAAGAAGCGGGGTGCCCTCTGGAAACACCATATATTTT.

The count of this clone is one. This chain connects TRBV19 to TRBJ2-7; D might be TRBD2 (7 bases). The V gene's germline CDR1 is LNHDA and CDR2 SQIVND (reference sequence). The CDR3 loop spans 15 amino acids. Trimming took off 2 bases at V and 3 bases at J, with 14 bases between the two ends. The CDR3 region is CASSIKGGLFYEQYF. For the CDR3, the DNA is TGTGCCAGTAGTATAAAGGGGGGGCTCTTCTACGAGCAGTACTTC.

The chain links TRBV6-1 to TRBJ2-3; 9 nucleotides align to TRBD2. CDR1 and CDR2 (germline): MNHNS, SASEGT. The CDR3 totals 12 residues. V lost 10 bases, J lost 11 bases, and 10 bases stayed unmatched. CDR3: CATQSGGSRQYF. The CDR3 DNA reads TGTGCCACACAGAGCGGGGGGTCAAGGCAGTATTTT.

Note on this clone: At one of its ends the junction is not consistent with the germline gene, which may arise from a read error. The CDR3 is CASSGQGTYNEQFF. CDR3 nucleotides: TGTGCCAGTAGTGGACAGGGGACCTACAATGAGCAGTTCTTC. The V gene is TRBV25-1, the J gene TRBJ2-1; TRBD1 agrees at 9 bases. This CDR3 has 14 amino acids. Germline V gives CDR1 MGHDK, CDR2 SYGVNS.

This clone has only a few counts. The chain links TRBV6-5 to TRBJ1-1; 7 nucleotides align to TRBD1. V was pared by 6 bases and J by 5 bases, with 9 bases of the junction left unmatched. CDR1 is MNHEY, CDR2 SVGAGI, per germline. The CDR3 runs 14 residues. As DNA, the CDR3 is TGTGCCAGCAGGATACAGGGCAGGGGGACTGAAGCTTTCTTT. It specifies CASRIQGRGTEAFF.

The gene calls are TRBV7-3 and TRBJ2-2; D is perhaps TRBD1 (5 bases). This CDR3 contains 14 residues. Per germline, CDR1 SGHTA and CDR2 FQGTGA. The V gene lost 4 bases and the J gene lost 5 bases, with 11 bases spanning the gap. As DNA, the CDR3 is TGTGCCAGCAGCTGGAACAGGAGAACCGGGGAGCTGTTTTTT. It specifies CASSWNRRTGELFF.

V and J are TRBV19 and TRBJ2-3, with TRBD2 matching over 9 bases. Germline assignment: CDR1 LNHDA and CDR2 SQIVND (reference sequence). This CDR3 has 18 amino acids. Trimming removed 10 bases from V and 2 bases from J; junction bases left unmatched: 19. CDR3 sequence (DNA): TGTGCCACAAAAAGTGTAACCGGGACTAGCCTTACCACAGATACGCAGTATTTT. As protein: CATKSVTGTSLTTDTQYF.

This clone was seen more than once but under ten times. This sequence joins TRBV4-2 and TRBJ2-7; possible D gene TRBD2, 5 bases. Germline loops: CDR1 LGHNA, CDR2 YNFKEQ. CDR3 size: 15 residues. V lost 0 bases to trimming and J lost 2 bases, with 11 bases between them. CDR3 coding DNA: TGTGCCAGCAGCCAAGAAGCGGATTCGGCCTACGAGCAGTACTTC. It translates to CASSQEADSAYEQYF.

The genes are TRBV6-1 and TRBJ1-1, with D unresolved. From germline, CDR1 is MNHNS and CDR2 SASEGT. Trimming took 4 bases from V and 3 from J, leaving 9 bases between them. The CDR3 extends over 13 amino acids. This chain's CDR3 is CASSVAGYTEAFF. CDR3 nucleotides: TGTGCCAGCAGTGTGGCGGGGTACACTGAAGCTTTCTTT.

This chain connects TRBV27 to TRBJ2-1; TRBD2 might be the D (5 bases). Germline CDR1 MNHEY, CDR2 SMNVEV (reference sequence). V was trimmed by 6 bases and J by 0 bases, leaving 9 bases between them. There are 14 residues in the CDR3. The CDR3 nucleotides are TGTGCCAGCAGAAGACTAAGCTCCTACAATGAGCAGTTCTTC. Its translation: CASRRLSSYNEQFF.

The rearrangement uses TRBV7-2 and TRBJ1-5; weak D call: TRBD1 (6 bases). The CDR3 consists of 15 residues. The germline V and J ends were trimmed by 6 bases and 2 bases, with 14 bases remaining between them. Germline lookup yields CDR1 SGHTA and CDR2 FQGNSA. The CDR3, as DNA: TGTGCCAGCAGTTTGAACAGGGATCGCAATCAGCCCCAGCATTTT. Its protein is CASSLNRDRNQPQHF.

V is TRBV5-1 and J is TRBJ1-2; 8 bases align to TRBD1. J was trimmed by 1 base and V by 4 bases; bases with no gene match: 3. The CDR3 is 14 residues long. Germline V CDR1 and CDR2: SGHRS, YFSETQ. The CDR3 nucleotides are TGCGCCAGCAGCCCCGGACAGGGTAACTATGGCTACACCTTC. The encoded protein is CASSPGQGNYGYTF.

The rearrangement links TRBV4-1 to TRBJ2-2, with 9 bases identical to TRBD1. V was clipped by 8 bases and J by 6 bases; unmatched bases: 10. CDR1 and CDR2 from the germline V gene are MGHRA and YSYEKL. The CDR3 is 15 residues long. Here the CDR3 reads CASEPGQGVAGELFF. The CDR3 nucleotides are TGCGCCAGCGAACCGGGACAGGGTGTAGCCGGGGAGCTGTTTTTT.

This clone was seen only once. The chain uses TRBV4-1 and TRBJ2-2; D is unresolved. Trimming removed 1 base from V and 1 base from J, with 10 bases in between. The CDR3 is made up of 16 amino acids. The V gene's germline CDR1 is MGHRA and CDR2 YSYEKL. The DNA of the CDR3 is TGCGCCAGCAGCCAAGGGTTACAGCTGAACACCGGGGAGCTGTTTTTT. The encoded protein is CASSQGLQLNTGELFF.

This chain links TRBV10-1 with TRBJ2-3; weak D call: TRBD1 (5 bases). This CDR3 region has 13 residues. The germline gives CDR1 WNHNN, CDR2 SYGVQD (reference sequence). V lost 5 bases and J 4 bases, leaving 10 bases between the germline ends. CDR3 amino acids: CASSRTTADTQYF. The CDR3 DNA follows: TGCGCCAGCAGTAGGACGACAGCAGATACGCAGTATTTT.

The rearrangement uses TRBV11-2 and TRBJ1-3; 9 bases match TRBD1. Per germline, CDR1 SGHAT and CDR2 FQNNGV. The CDR3 length is 16 residues. V gave up 4 bases and J gave up 4 bases; unmatched junction bases: 8. The CDR3 loop is CASSYRTGESGNTIYF. The CDR3 DNA reads TGTGCCAGCAGCTACCGGACAGGGGAATCAGGAAACACCATATATTTT.

J is TRBJ1-2 and V is TRBV5-8; 7 bases agree with TRBD1. V shed 4 bases and J 2 bases; nucleotides not matched to a gene: 8. CDR3 length: 15 amino acids. Germline CDR1 SGHTS, CDR2 YDEGEE. The chain's CDR3 is CASSTGGTVNYGYTF. CDR3 coding DNA: TGTGCCAGCAGCACCGGAGGGACAGTAAACTATGGCTACACCTTC.

The chain is built from TRBV7-9 and TRBJ2-5; 8 bases agree with TRBD1. The better agreement between TRBJ2-7 and the DNA end casts doubt on the J call. The length of the CDR3 is 15 residues. In germline, CDR1 is SEHNR, CDR2 FQNEAQ (reference sequence). Written as DNA, the CDR3 is TGTGCCAGCAGCGCGAAGGACAGGGTAACCTACGAGCAGTACTTC. It yields the protein CASSAKDRVTYEQYF.

This chain links TRBV9 with TRBJ1-1, with D perhaps TRBD1 (5 bases). Germline CDR1 reads SGDLS; CDR2 reads YYNGEE. V was clipped by 4 bases and J by 6 bases, with 19 bases between them. The CDR3 extends over 15 amino acids. The CDR3 sequence: CASSQSGGVGAEAFF. CDR3 nucleotides: TGTGCCAGCAGCCAATCCGGTGGGGTAGGGGCTGAAGCTTTCTTT. The variable domain in full, with the rest retrieved from reference TRBV9 and TRBJ1-1, is DSGVTQTPKHLITATGQRVTLRCSPRSGDLSVYWYQQSLDQGLQFLIQYYNGEERAKGNILERFSAQQFPDLHSELNLSSLELGDSALYFCASSQSGGVGAEAFFGQGTRLTVV.

The CDR3 sequence is CASTYYNEQFF. The CDR3 DNA sequence: TGTGCCAGCACGTACTACAATGAGCAGTTCTTC. This chain uses TRBV6-6 with TRBJ2-1, with D uncertain. Between the trimmed V and J ends, which lost 7 bases and 3 bases, there was a span of 4 bases. Germline V gene data show CDR1 as MNHNY and CDR2 as SVGAGI (reference sequence). The CDR3 consists of 11 residues.

The chain combines TRBV6-5 with TRBJ1-1; 8 nucleotides match TRBD1. CDR3 length equals 15 residues. Germline lookup yields CDR1 MNHEY and CDR2 SVGAGI. Trimming removed 2 bases from V and 1 base from J; junction bases left unmatched: 3. In DNA, the CDR3 is TGTGCCAGCAGTTACGACAGGGGCTGGAACACTGAAGCTTTCTTT. Its protein product is CASSYDRGWNTEAFF.

J is TRBJ1-1 and V is TRBV7-6, with D perhaps TRBD1 (5 bases). V gave up 4 bases and J gave up 0 bases, with 6 bases separating them. CDR3 size: 13 residues. From germline, CDR1 is SGHVS and CDR2 FNYEAQ. For the CDR3, the DNA is TGTGCCAGCAGCTCGACAGTGAACACTGAAGCTTTCTTT. This translates into CASSSTVNTEAFF.

This chain connects TRBV5-1 to TRBJ2-1; TRBD1 matches 8 bases. Germline loops: CDR1 SGHRS, CDR2 YFSETQ. The CDR3 spans 16 residues. V lost 4 bases, J lost 6 bases, and 12 bases stayed unmatched. DNA of the CDR3: TGCGCCAGCAGCCAAGAAGGGACAGGAGCGCCCAATGAGCAGTTCTTC. Encoded protein: CASSQEGTGAPNEQFF. Together with reference TRBV5-1 and TRBJ2-1, the CDR3 gives the full variable domain: KAGVTQTPRYLIKTRGQQVTLSCSPISGHRSVSWYQQTPGQGLQFLFEYFSETQRNKGNFPGRFSGRQFSNSRSEMNVSTLELGDSALYLCASSQEGTGAPNEQFFGPGTRLTVL.

This clone was seen a handful of times. V is TRBV28 and J is TRBJ1-4; D perhaps matches TRBD1 (6 bases). Germline lookup yields CDR1 MDHEN and CDR2 SYDVKM. The length of the CDR3 is 14 residues. The germline V and J ends were trimmed by 0 bases and 12 bases, with 14 bases remaining between them. CDR3 amino acids: CASSLWDSRGQLFF. CDR3 coding DNA: TGTGCCAGCAGTTTATGGGACAGCAGAGGACAACTGTTTTTT.

The J gene is TRBJ2-3, the V gene TRBV25-1, with D maybe TRBD2 (5 bases). V was cut by 3 bases and J by 2 bases, with 18 bases left in between. Germline V CDR1 and CDR2: MGHDK, SYGVNS. There are 17 residues in the CDR3. The CDR3 protein is CASSDPQQAVLTDTQYF. As DNA, the CDR3 is TGTGCCAGCAGTGATCCTCAACAAGCGGTTCTCACAGATACGCAGTATTTT. The full variable domain, its missing parts supplied by reference TRBV25-1 and TRBJ2-3, is EADIYQTPRYLVIGTGKKITLECSQTMGHDKMYWYQQDPGMELHLIHYSYGVNSTEKGDLSSESTVSRIRTEHFPLTLESARPSHTSQYLCASSDPQQAVLTDTQYFGPGTRLTVL.